The 17 T cell receptor beta chains below were found in one sample sequenced in a study of a mutant IDH1 vaccine in newly diagnosed glioma. The antigens these receptors bind are not known. Noted time point: week 23, last vaccination. Every single dose of the vaccine, 300 ug of mutant IDH1 20-mer peptide, came with topical imiquimod. Data came from immunoSEQ multiplex PCR; TCRdb stores just in-frame clones and leaves some out. The sample gives 35,000 to 50,000 clones, about 88% of which show up once; over 2% is in the top ten. This sample comprised PBMCs, obtained from a glioma patient whose treatment included an IDH1 peptide vaccine. These receptors all stem from a woman younger than 30 with glioma. Some clones in this sample may be carry-over from other donors' samples.

This clone was found a few times. The rearrangement uses TRBV12-5 and TRBJ1-6; TRBD1 matches 7 bases. CDR1 is LGHNT, CDR2 FRNRAP, per germline. V lost 1 base and J lost 6; bases outside the gene matches: 3. CDR3 length: 15 residues. CDR3: CASGLGQGSNSPLHF. The CDR3 DNA reads TGTGCTAGTGGTTTGGGACAGGGAAGTAATTCACCCCTCCACTTT.

The rearrangement joins TRBV7-2 to TRBJ2-1; the match to TRBD2 covers 11 bases. V lost 3 bases, J lost 2 bases, and 3 bases stayed unmatched. The CDR3 consists of 16 residues. Germline V gene lookup returns CDR1 SGHTA and CDR2 FQGNSA. For the CDR3, the DNA is TGTGCCAGCAGCTTGGAGGGACTAGCGGCCTACAATGAGCAGTTCTTC. Its translation: CASSLEGLAAYNEQFF.

The chain couples TRBV7-6 to TRBJ2-2, with 8 bases identical to TRBD1. CDR3 size: 17 residues. V dropped 2 bases and J dropped 4; count of bases not matched to a gene: 9. CDR1 SGHVS and CDR2 FNYEAQ come from the germline V gene. In DNA, the CDR3 is TGTGCCAGCAGCTTAATTCCAGGGGGCGTCGGCACCGGGGAGCTGTTTTTT. Residues: CASSLIPGGVGTGELFF.

As regards this clone: The junction does not match germline at one end; this may be a read error. The gene calls are TRBV7-7 and TRBJ2-2; a weak D match, TRBD1 (6 bases). CDR1 is SSHAT and CDR2 is FNYEAQ in the germline V gene (reference sequence). This CDR3 contains 15 residues. Here the CDR3 reads CASSLGTLNTGELFF. The CDR3 DNA follows: TGTGCTAGCAGCTTGGGGACACTGAACACCGGGGAGCTGTTTTTT.

The V call is TRBV19, the J call TRBJ1-1; no definite D call. The CDR3 totals 13 residues. Germline-derived CDR1 and CDR2 are LNHDA and SQIVND (reference sequence). V lost 3 bases, J lost 4 bases, and 9 bases lay in between. CDR3 DNA sequence: TGTGCCAGTAGTATCAAAGTCAGCACTGAAGCTTTCTTT. It encodes CASSIKVSTEAFF.

This clone was seen only a few times. The chain uses TRBV27 and TRBJ1-1; no clear D. The CDR3 is 13 amino acids. V gave up 6 bases and J gave up 4 bases, with 12 bases separating them. Germline CDR1 MNHEY, CDR2 SMNVEV (reference sequence). CDR3 sequence (DNA): TGTGCCAGCAGCGGGTTTGGTGCCACTGAAGCTTTCTTT. The encoded protein is CASSGFGATEAFF.

This sequence joins TRBV27 and TRBJ1-6; D is ambiguous. The germline gives CDR1 MNHEY, CDR2 SMNVEV (reference sequence). This CDR3 has 11 residues. Trimming shortened V by 10 bases and J by 7 bases, and 8 bases separated the two germline ends. Written as DNA, the CDR3 is TGTGCCACCGGCTGGAATTCACCCCTCCACTTT. Protein product: CATGWNSPLHF.

This chain uses TRBV11-1 with TRBJ2-2; weak D call: TRBD2 (6 bases). Trimming left V 6 bases short and J 1 base short, with 12 bases between. CDR3 length equals 15 residues. Germline V lookup: CDR1 SGHAT, CDR2 FQDESV (reference sequence). CDR3 sequence (DNA): TGTGCCAGCAGATACGGGACTCTGAACACCGGGGAGCTGTTTTTT. Translation: CASRYGTLNTGELFF.

This rearrangement joins TRBV6-5 to TRBJ2-1; tentative D call: TRBD2 (7 bases). The CDR3 spans 15 residues. V was pared by 5 bases and J by 3 bases, with 14 bases between. CDR1 and CDR2 from the germline V gene are MNHEY and SVGAGI. CDR3 sequence: CASSRGGRGYNEQFF. CDR3 sequence (DNA): TGTGCCAGCAGTAGGGGGGGCAGGGGCTACAATGAGCAGTTCTTC.

The V gene is TRBV5-4, the J gene TRBJ2-3; D is ambiguous. Germline CDR1 is SGHNT and CDR2 is YYREEE (reference sequence). The CDR3 is 13 amino acids. V lost 6 bases to trimming and J lost 0 bases, with 8 bases between them. CDR3 protein: CASTTWSTDTQYF. In nucleotides, the CDR3 is TGTGCCAGCACGACTTGGAGCACAGATACGCAGTATTTT.

V and J are TRBV12-5 and TRBJ2-5, with 8 bases aligning to TRBD1. The CDR3 has 13 residues. In germline, CDR1 is LGHNT, CDR2 FRNRAP. Trimming at V came to 3 bases and at J to 6 bases, leaving 3 bases not matched to a gene. The CDR3 bases are TGTGCTAGTGGTTTCACAGGGGGGCAGACCCAGTACTTC. This sequence encodes CASGFTGGQTQYF. Combining the CDR3 with reference TRBV12-5 and TRBJ2-5 gives the whole variable domain DARVTQTPRHKVTEMGQEVTMRCQPILGHNTVFWYRQTMMQGLELLAYFRNRAPLDDSGMPKDRFSAEMPDATLATLKIQPSEPRDSAVYFCASGFTGGQTQYFGPGTRLLVL.

V gene TRBV6-1 combines with J gene TRBJ1-2; unclear D gene. The CDR3 spans 13 residues. Germline values: CDR1 MNHNS, CDR2 SASEGT. Deletions cut 10 bases from V and 4 bases from J, with 16 bases between. The CDR3 DNA follows: TGTGCCACCGCAGACATGACTAGCTATGGCTACACCTTC. Its protein is CATADMTSYGYTF.

V is TRBV5-4 and J is TRBJ1-4; tentatively, D is TRBD1 (6 bases). CDR3 length equals 15 residues. Germline V lookup: CDR1 SGHNT, CDR2 YYREEE (reference sequence). V dropped 0 bases and J dropped 0 bases, with 6 bases sitting between them. Here the CDR3 DNA reads TGTGCCAGCAGCTTGGGACAGGCAACTAATGAAAAACTGTTTTTT. Translated: CASSLGQATNEKLFF.

The V and J genes are TRBV5-6 and TRBJ1-4; no clear D. The length of the CDR3 is 13 residues. CDR1 and CDR2 from the germline V gene are SGHDT and YYEEEE. V was cut by 0 bases and J by 6 bases, with 6 bases left in between. CDR3 residues: CASSLAGDEKLFF. For the CDR3, the DNA is TGTGCCAGCAGCTTGGCTGGTGATGAAAAACTGTTTTTT. Complete variable domain (other parts from reference TRBV5-6 and TRBJ1-4): DAGVTQSPTHLIKTRGQQVTLRCSPKSGHDTVSWYQQALGQGPQFIFQYYEEEERQRGNFPDRFSGHQFPNYSSELNVNALLLGDSALYLCASSLAGDEKLFFGSGTQLSVL.

The V and J genes are TRBV6-5 and TRBJ2-1; 7 nucleotides line up with TRBD2. The trim removed 4 bases at V and 4 bases at J, leaving 7 bases unmatched. Per germline, CDR1 MNHEY and CDR2 SVGAGI. CDR3 length equals 15 residues. CDR3 bases: TGTGCCAGCAGTTCCCGGGGAGGGGAGTACAATGAGCAGTTCTTC. This sequence encodes CASSSRGGEYNEQFF.

This rearrangement joins TRBV6-1 to TRBJ2-7; TRBD1 matches 8 bases. CDR3 length: 15 amino acids. From germline, CDR1 is MNHNS and CDR2 SASEGT. Losses at the gene ends were 7 bases for V and 0 bases for J; bases not matched to a gene: 8. CDR3 DNA sequence: TGTGCCAGCAATCCGACAGGGGCCCCCTCCTACGAGCAGTACTTC. This gives the protein CASNPTGAPSYEQYF.

The chain joins TRBV5-6 to TRBJ1-5; 9 nucleotides match TRBD1. Germline CDR1 and CDR2: SGHDT and YYEEEE. The CDR3 covers 13 residues. V shed 5 bases, J shed 6 bases, and the junction held 3 bases outside the gene matches. CDR3 bases: TGTGCCAGCAGTCGGACAGGGGTTCAGCCCCAGCATTTT. Amino acids: CASSRTGVQPQHF.